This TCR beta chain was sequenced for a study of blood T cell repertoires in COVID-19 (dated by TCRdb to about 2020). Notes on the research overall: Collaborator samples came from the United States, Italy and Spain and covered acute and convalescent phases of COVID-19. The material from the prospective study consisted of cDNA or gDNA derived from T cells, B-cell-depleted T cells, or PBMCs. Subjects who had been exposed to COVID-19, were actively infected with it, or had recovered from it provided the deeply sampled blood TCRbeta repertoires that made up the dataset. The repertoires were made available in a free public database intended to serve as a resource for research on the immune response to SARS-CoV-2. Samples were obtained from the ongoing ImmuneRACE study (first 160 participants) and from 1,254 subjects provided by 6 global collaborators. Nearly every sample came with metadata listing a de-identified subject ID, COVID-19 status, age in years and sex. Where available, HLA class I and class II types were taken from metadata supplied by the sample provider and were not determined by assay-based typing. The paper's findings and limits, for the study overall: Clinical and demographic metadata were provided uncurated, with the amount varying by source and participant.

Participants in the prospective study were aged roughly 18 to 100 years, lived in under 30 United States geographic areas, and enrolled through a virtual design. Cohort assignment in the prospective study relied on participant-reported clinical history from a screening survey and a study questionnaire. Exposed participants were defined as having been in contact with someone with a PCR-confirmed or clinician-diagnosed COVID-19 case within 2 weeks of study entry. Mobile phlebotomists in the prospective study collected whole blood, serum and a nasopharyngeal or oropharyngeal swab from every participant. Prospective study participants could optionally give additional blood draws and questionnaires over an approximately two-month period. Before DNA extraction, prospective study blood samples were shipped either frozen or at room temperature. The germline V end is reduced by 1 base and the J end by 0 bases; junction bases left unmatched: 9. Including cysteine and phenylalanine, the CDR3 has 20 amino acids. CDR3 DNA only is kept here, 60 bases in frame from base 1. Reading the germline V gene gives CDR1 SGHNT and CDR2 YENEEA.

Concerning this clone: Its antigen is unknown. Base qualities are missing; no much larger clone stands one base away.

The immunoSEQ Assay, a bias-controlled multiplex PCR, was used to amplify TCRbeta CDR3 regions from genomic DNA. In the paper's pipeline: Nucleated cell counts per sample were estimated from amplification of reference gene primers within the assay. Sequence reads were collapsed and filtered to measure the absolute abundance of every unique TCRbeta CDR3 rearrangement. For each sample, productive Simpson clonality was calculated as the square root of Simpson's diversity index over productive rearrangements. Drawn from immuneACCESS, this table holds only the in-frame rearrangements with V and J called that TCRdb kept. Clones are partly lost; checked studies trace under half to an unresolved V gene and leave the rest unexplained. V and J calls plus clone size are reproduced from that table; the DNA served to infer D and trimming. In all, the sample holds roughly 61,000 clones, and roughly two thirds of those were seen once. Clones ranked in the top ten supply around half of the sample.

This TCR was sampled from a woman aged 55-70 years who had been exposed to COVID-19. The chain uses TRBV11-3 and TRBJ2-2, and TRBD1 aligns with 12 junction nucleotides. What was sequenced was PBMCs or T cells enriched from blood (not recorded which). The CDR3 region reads CASSLAGTGGGRANTGELFF. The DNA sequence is TGTGCCAGCAGCTTAGCCGGGACAGGGGGCGGGCGGGCGAACACCGGGGAGCTGTTTTTT.